The 25 T cell receptor beta chains reported below all come from one sample, sequenced in a study of blood T cell repertoires in COVID-19. Profiling relied on immunoSEQ multiplex PCR, and the TCRdb table lists in-frame clones only, not all of them. The table includes 70,000 to 95,000 clones, around 80% detected once. The specimen sequenced was peripheral blood. These receptors originate from a human donor in a cohort sampled during active COVID-19.

The chain uses TRBV4-1 and TRBJ2-1; D unclear. The V end was cut by 2 bases, the J end by 0 bases, with 11 bases between. The CDR3 contains 16 residues. Germline CDR1 is MGHRA and CDR2 is YSYEKL. CDR3 sequence: CASSQYSSSSYNEQFF. The DNA for the CDR3 is TGCGCCAGCAGCCAATACAGCTCGAGCTCCTACAATGAGCAGTTCTTC.

This chain connects TRBV7-7 to TRBJ2-3; 13 bases align to TRBD2. This CDR3 has 16 residues. V lost 5 bases to trimming and J lost 0 bases; unmatched junction nucleotides: 2. Germline V gene sequence: CDR1 SSHAT, CDR2 FNYEAQ (reference sequence). CDR3 residues: CASSAGLAGSTDTQYF. CDR3 DNA: TGTGCCAGCAGCGCGGGACTAGCGGGAAGCACAGATACGCAGTATTTT.

The rearrangement links TRBV5-1 to TRBJ2-7, with D tentatively TRBD2 (6 bases). The CDR3 consists of 15 residues. The germline V gene encodes CDR1 SGHRS and CDR2 YFSETQ. Deletions cut 0 bases from V and 0 bases from J, with 10 bases between. The CDR3 spells CASSLGDSSSYEQYF. In DNA form, the CDR3 reads TGCGCCAGCAGCTTGGGGGACTCAAGCTCCTACGAGCAGTACTTC.

This chain uses TRBV4-1 with TRBJ1-5; 7 nucleotides line up with TRBD1. V lost 2 bases and J lost 5; bases outside the gene matches: 9. The CDR3 sequence is 16 residues long. The germline V gene encodes CDR1 MGHRA and CDR2 YSYEKL. The CDR3 spells CASSQPRDSFDQPQHF. CDR3 coding DNA: TGCGCCAGCAGCCAACCCCGGGACAGTTTTGATCAGCCCCAGCATTTT.

V gene TRBV18 combines with J gene TRBJ2-5; D not certain. The CDR3 length is 12 residues. Germline assignment: CDR1 KGHSH and CDR2 LQKENI. The V gene lost 6 bases and the J gene lost 5 bases, with 10 bases spanning the gap. CDR3 sequence (DNA): TGTGCCAGCTCGCCTCACCGGGAGACCCAGTACTTC. Its translation: CASSPHRETQYF.

The V and J genes are TRBV27 and TRBJ2-4, with D possibly being TRBD1 (5 bases). CDR1 is MNHEY, CDR2 SMNVEV, per germline (reference sequence). V shed 6 bases and J shed 0 bases, with 15 bases lying between them. The CDR3 loop spans 16 amino acids. CDR3: CASSLTDLLAKNIQYF. The CDR3 coding sequence is TGTGCCAGCAGCCTGACAGATTTACTAGCCAAAAACATTCAGTACTTC.

V gene TRBV19 combines with J gene TRBJ2-7; TRBD1 might be the D (6 bases). This CDR3 is 15 amino acids long. Germline CDR1 is LNHDA and CDR2 is SQIVND (reference sequence). V lost 5 bases and J 2 bases, leaving 16 bases between the germline ends. CDR3 sequence (DNA): TGTGCCAGTAGTGCACCCGGGACATCAGCCTACGAGCAGTACTTC. This translates into CASSAPGTSAYEQYF.

This clone was detected only a few times. This chain uses TRBV19 with TRBJ1-2; 9 bases map to TRBD1. Germline assignment: CDR1 LNHDA and CDR2 SQIVND (reference sequence). Losses at the gene ends were 7 bases for V and 8 bases for J; bases not matched to a gene: 14. The CDR3 consists of 15 residues. CDR3 sequence reads: CASTEDRGPHRGYTF. CDR3 sequence (DNA): TGTGCCAGTACCGAGGACAGGGGACCCCACCGGGGCTACACCTTC.

The V gene is TRBV18, the J gene TRBJ1-1; a possible D gene is TRBD1 (5 bases). Germline CDR1 and CDR2: KGHSH and LQKENI. Deletions cut 3 bases from V and 6 bases from J, with 14 bases between. The CDR3 contains 14 residues. CDR3 loop: CASSPNRDSSEAFF. CDR3 coding DNA: TGTGCCAGCTCACCGAACCGGGACTCCTCTGAAGCTTTCTTT.

The chain is built from TRBV27 and TRBJ1-6; 10 bases fit TRBD1. This CDR3 is built from 18 residues. Losses at the gene ends were 4 bases for V and 10 bases for J; bases not matched to a gene: 16. In germline, CDR1 is MNHEY, CDR2 SMNVEV (reference sequence). The CDR3 here is CASSSPLRTGGNRSPLHF. The CDR3 DNA sequence: TGTGCCAGCAGTTCCCCGCTCCGGACAGGGGGTAATAGATCACCCCTCCACTTT.

This chain uses TRBV7-6 with TRBJ2-3; tentatively, D is TRBD1 (6 bases). Germline CDR1 SGHVS, CDR2 FNYEAQ. Trimming removed 5 bases from V and 3 bases from J, with 21 bases in between. The CDR3 is 17 residues long. CDR3 DNA: TGTGCCAGCAGCCTTAGCGCCCCGCAGGGGTGGACAGATACGCAGTATTTT. This gives the protein CASSLSAPQGWTDTQYF.

The chain links TRBV18 to TRBJ2-6; D is unresolved. Trimming left V 3 bases short and J 4 bases short, with 13 bases between. The CDR3 has 16 residues. Germline assignment: CDR1 KGHSH and CDR2 LQKENI. In DNA, the CDR3 is TGTGCCAGCTCACCCCCGGGTGTTGCCGGGGCCAACGTCCTGACTTTC. Its translation: CASSPPGVAGANVLTF. Filled out from reference TRBV18 and TRBJ2-6, the complete variable domain reads NAGVMQNPRHLVRRRGQEARLRCSPMKGHSHVYWYRQLPEEGLKFMVYLQKENIIDESGMPKERFSAEFPKEGPSILRIQQVVRGDSAAYFCASSPPGVAGANVLTFGAGSRLTVL.

The rearrangement links TRBV7-2 to TRBJ1-1; D possibly corresponds to TRBD1 (5 bases). Between the trimmed V and J ends, which lost 5 bases and 4 bases, there was a span of 11 bases. This CDR3 comprises 13 residues. The V gene's germline CDR1 is SGHTA and CDR2 FQGNSA. CDR3 sequence reads: CASSHDGGTEAFF. In nucleotides, the CDR3 is TGTGCCAGCAGCCACGACGGGGGCACTGAAGCTTTCTTT.

The gene calls are TRBV9 and TRBJ2-2; weak D call: TRBD1 (5 bases). Per germline, CDR1 SGDLS and CDR2 YYNGEE. CDR3 length equals 14 residues. Trimming took 5 bases from V and 2 from J, leaving 10 bases between them. CDR3 protein: CASRWGYNTGELFF. The DNA of the CDR3 is TGTGCCAGCAGGTGGGGCTATAACACCGGGGAGCTGTTTTTT.

This rearrangement joins TRBV20-1 to TRBJ2-2; D gene ambiguous. From germline, CDR1 is DFQATT and CDR2 SNEGSKA (reference sequence). This CDR3 spans 14 amino acids. V lost 3 bases, J lost 0 bases, and 8 bases lay in between. DNA for the CDR3: TGCAGTGCTAGTCTGGCCCCGAACACCGGGGAGCTGTTTTTT. The encoded protein is CSASLAPNTGELFF.

This sequence joins TRBV7-9 and TRBJ1-2; D unclear. With 0 bases removed from V and 2 bases from J, the gap between germline ends came to 10 bases. CDR1 is SEHNR, CDR2 FQNEAQ, per germline (reference sequence). This CDR3 contains 15 residues. The CDR3 here is CASSLAQRSNYGYTF. As DNA, the CDR3 is TGTGCCAGCAGCTTAGCGCAGCGGAGCAACTATGGCTACACCTTC.

V gene TRBV19 combines with J gene TRBJ1-5; D might be TRBD1 (5 bases). The length of the CDR3 is 14 residues. CDR1 LNHDA and CDR2 SQIVND come from the germline V gene (reference sequence). Deletions cut 2 bases from V and 6 bases from J, with 11 bases between. CDR3 region: CASSITQGPQPQHF. CDR3 DNA sequence: TGTGCCAGTAGTATAACCCAGGGTCCTCAGCCCCAGCATTTT.

The genes are TRBV6-5 and TRBJ1-4, with D unresolved. Germline values: CDR1 MNHEY, CDR2 SVGAGI. The V and J ends lost 2 bases and 8 bases respectively, with 9 bases between them. The CDR3 is 13 amino acids. The CDR3 coding sequence is TGTGCCAGCAGTTACGCTGTCCGGGAAAAACTGTTTTTT. Residues: CASSYAVREKLFF.

This rearrangement joins TRBV10-3 to TRBJ2-5, with no clear D. Germline-derived CDR1 and CDR2 are ENHRY and SYGVKD. The CDR3 length is 11 residues. The V end was cut by 11 bases, the J end by 2 bases, with 9 bases between. For the CDR3, the DNA is TGTGCCGTACTCGATCAAGAGACCCAGTACTTC. Residues: CAVLDQETQYF.

This sequence joins TRBV7-9 and TRBJ2-7; D may be TRBD1 (5 bases). The germline gives CDR1 SEHNR, CDR2 FQNEAQ (reference sequence). CDR3 length equals 14 residues. V lost 3 bases and J lost 4, with 13 bases in between. CDR3 coding DNA: TGTGCCAGCAGCTTTTCAGGGTTTTTATACGAGCAGTACTTC. This encodes CASSFSGFLYEQYF. Drawing the rest from reference TRBV7-9 and TRBJ2-7, the complete variable domain is DTGVSQNPRHKITKRGQNVTFRCDPISEHNRLYWYRQTLGQGPEFLTYFQNEAQLEKSRLLSDRFSAERPKGSFSTLEIQRTEQGDSAMYLCASSFSGFLYEQYFGPGTRLTVT.

This clone was seen only once. The chain couples TRBV7-8 to TRBJ2-7; a possible D gene is TRBD2 (6 bases). Germline CDR1 SGHVS, CDR2 FQNEAQ. Trimming stripped 5 bases from V and 1 base from J, with 15 bases between. The CDR3 has 15 residues. The CDR3 region has the DNA TGTGCCAGCAGCCAAACAGGCGGGGTTTCCTACGAGCAGTACTTC. Translated, it gives CASSQTGGVSYEQYF.

V usage is TRBV2 and J usage is TRBJ1-6; D gene unclear. Germline loops: CDR1 SNHLY, CDR2 FYNNEI. The CDR3 runs to 13 residues. The V end was cut by 4 bases, the J end by 6 bases, with 7 bases between. CDR3 amino acids: CASSGQVNSPLHF. The CDR3 DNA follows: TGTGCCAGCAGTGGGCAGGTTAATTCACCCCTCCACTTT.

This clone was seen only once. This chain joins TRBV6-5 and TRBJ1-2; a possible D gene is TRBD1 (6 bases). Germline CDR1 MNHEY, CDR2 SVGAGI. V shed 0 bases and J shed 8 bases, with 16 bases lying between them. This CDR3 contains 15 residues. CDR3 DNA sequence: TGTGCCAGCAGTTACTCGGGGGGGCGCACAGAAGGCTACACCTTC. Protein sequence: CASSYSGGRTEGYTF.

This clone was seen only a few times. The chain has TRBV27 and TRBJ1-1, with D possibly matching TRBD1 (6 bases). Trimming took 5 bases from V and 2 from J, leaving 15 bases between them. CDR1 and CDR2 from the germline V gene are MNHEY and SMNVEV (reference sequence). The CDR3 runs to 15 residues. The CDR3 is CASSVHRQVNTEAFF. CDR3 bases: TGTGCCAGCAGTGTCCACCGACAGGTCAACACTGAAGCTTTCTTT.

This chain links TRBV5-1 with TRBJ2-5; D remains unclear. The CDR3 runs to 16 residues. V lost 1 base and J lost 3, with 16 bases in between. From germline, CDR1 is SGHRS and CDR2 YFSETQ. The CDR3 nucleotides are TGCGCCAGCAGCTTGTTAGGTATGGGCAGAGAAGAGACCCAGTACTTC. This codes for CASSLLGMGREETQYF. The variable domain in full, with the rest retrieved from reference TRBV5-1 and TRBJ2-5, is KAGVTQTPRYLIKTRGQQVTLSCSPISGHRSVSWYQQTPGQGLQFLFEYFSETQRNKGNFPGRFSGRQFSNSRSEMNVSTLELGDSALYLCASSLLGMGREETQYFGPGTRLLVL.